A selection of T cell receptor beta chains follows, all from one sample in a study of radiotherapy plus CTLA-4 blockade in lung cancer. Profiling relied on immunoSEQ multiplex PCR, and the TCRdb table lists in-frame clones only, not all of them. The sample has roughly 70,000 clones, about nine tenths seen once. The starting material was peripheral blood, obtained from a patient treated with radiotherapy plus ipilimumab. The receptor source for this set is a human donor with non-small cell lung cancer that progressed on radiotherapy plus ipilimumab. Both conserved end residues are part of each CDR3. Each record gives: D gene, J gene, V gene, clone size, CDR3 protein, CDR3 DNA. The D gene is left open where the match is weak. Size is stated for part of the rows, as once, few or many counts, or as a class when the clone is expanded.

NA | TRBJ1-2 | TRBV27 | NA | CASRTSSPNYGYTF | TGTGCCAGCAGAACCAGTAGCCCTAACTATGGCTACACCTTC
NA | TRBJ1-2 | TRBV28 | NA | CASRNLADRTFYGYTF | TGTGCCAGCAGGAATTTAGCGGACAGAACATTCTATGGCTACACCTTC
TRBD2 | TRBJ2-3 | TRBV7-8 | NA | CASSLARLAGGSTDTQYF | TGTGCCAGCAGCTTAGCGCGTCTAGCGGGAGGGAGCACAGATACGCAGTATTTT
NA | TRBJ1-1 | TRBV11-2 | NA | CASSRPPGQNTEAFF | TGTGCCAGCAGCAGACCCCCGGGACAGAACACTGAAGCTTTCTTT
TRBD1 | TRBJ2-5 | TRBV7-9 | NA | CASSFAGQGGVETQYF | TGTGCCAGCAGCTTTGCGGGACAGGGAGGGGTGGAGACCCAGTACTTC
NA | TRBJ1-2 | TRBV29-1 | NA | CSVIVRTAYGYTF | TGCAGCGTTATCGTTCGAACAGCCTATGGCTACACCTTC
NA | TRBJ2-7 | TRBV10-1 | NA | CASSRDPLSEQYF | TGCGCCAGCAGCCGGGACCCCCTTAGCGAGCAGTACTTC
NA | TRBJ1-4 | TRBV25-1 | NA | CASSPRGSNEKLFF | TGTGCCAGCAGCCCACGCGGGAGTAATGAAAAACTGTTTTTT
NA | TRBJ2-1 | TRBV29-1 | NA | CSVGFLGPNNEQFF | TGCAGCGTTGGATTCTTGGGACCCAACAATGAGCAGTTCTTC
NA | TRBJ2-5 | TRBV7-2 | NA | CASSSFRAETQYF | TGTGCCAGCAGCTCGTTTCGGGCTGAGACCCAGTACTTC
NA | TRBJ1-2 | TRBV12-5 | NA | CASGSPPGTYTF | TGTGCTAGTGGTTCGCCACCAGGGACCTACACCTTC
NA | TRBJ2-2 | TRBV5-4 | NA | CASRPGTTTRELFF | TGTGCCAGCAGACCCGGGACGACAACCCGGGAGCTGTTTTTT
NA | TRBJ1-2 | TRBV21-1 | NA | CASSKASLQNHYGYTF | TGTGCCAGCAGCAAAGCTTCCCTCCAAAACCACTATGGCTACACCTTC
NA | TRBJ2-2 | TRBV19 | NA | CASSIIRVLNTGELFF | TGTGCCAGTAGTATTATTAGGGTGTTGAACACCGGGGAGCTGTTTTTT
TRBD1 | TRBJ2-3 | TRBV15 | NA | CATSRGQGSDTQYF | TGTGCCACCAGCAGAGGACAGGGGTCAGATACGCAGTATTTT
TRBD1 | TRBJ1-1 | TRBV18 | NA | CASSRGTGNTEAFF | TGTGCCAGCTCACGGGGGACAGGGAACACTGAAGCTTTCTTT
TRBD2 | TRBJ2-7 | TRBV10-2 | NA | CASRGLGGASGNLRGYEQYF | TGCGCCAGCAGGGGCCTAGGGGGGGCTAGCGGGAACCTACGAGGGTACGAGCAGTACTTC
NA | TRBJ1-1 | TRBV25-1 | once | CASSDSAAKAFF | TGTGCCAGCAGTGATTCAGCAGCGAAAGCTTTCTTT
NA | TRBJ1-2 | TRBV7-9 | once | CASSSHGGYTF | TGTGCCAGCAGCTCCCACGGAGGCTACACCTTC
NA | TRBJ2-7 | TRBV6-1 | NA | CASSEKRRRRSEQYF | TGTGCCAGCAGTGAGAAACGCAGAAGACGTTCCGAGCAGTACTTC
NA | TRBJ2-2 | TRBV5-1 | NA | CASSFTNGNTGELFF | TGCGCCAGCAGCTTCACCAATGGGAACACCGGGGAGCTGTTTTTT
TRBD1 | TRBJ1-1 | TRBV13 | NA | CASSQYRGIDTEAFF | TGTGCCAGCAGCCAGTACAGGGGGATCGACACTGAAGCTTTCTTT
NA | TRBJ2-3 | TRBV4-2 | NA | CASSLYARRVSTDTQYF | TGTGCCAGCAGCCTTTATGCGAGGCGGGTGAGCACAGATACGCAGTATTTT
TRBD1 | TRBJ2-5 | TRBV6-1 | NA | CASSATRDSQETQYF | TGTGCCAGCAGTGCAACACGGGACAGCCAAGAGACCCAGTACTTC
TRBD1 | TRBJ2-7 | TRBV5-4 | NA | CASSSKDRGDYEQYF | TGTGCCAGCAGCTCGAAAGACAGGGGAGACTACGAGCAGTACTTC
TRBD1 | TRBJ2-3 | TRBV5-4 | NA | CASSLKTGVDTQYF | TGTGCCAGCAGCCTAAAGACAGGGGTAGATACGCAGTATTTT
TRBD1 | TRBJ2-1 | TRBV27 | once | CASSAGQAEGQFF | TGTGCCAGCAGTGCGGGACAGGCTGAGGGGCAGTTCTTC
NA | TRBJ1-1 | TRBV21-1 | NA | CASSKARTGTPAEAFF | TGTGCCAGCAGCAAAGCGCGAACAGGGACTCCCGCTGAAGCTTTCTTT
NA | TRBJ1-2 | TRBV19 | NA | CASSRLGTTNYGYTF | TGTGCCAGTAGTCGTCTTGGGACAACTAACTATGGCTACACCTTC
TRBD1 | TRBJ2-7 | TRBV7-9 | once | CASSYGTDYEQYF | TGTGCCAGCAGCTACGGGACAGACTACGAGCAGTACTTC
NA | TRBJ1-5 | TRBV19 | NA | CASSISRDWNQPQHF | TGTGCCAGTAGTATCTCCAGGGACTGGAATCAGCCCCAGCATTTT
NA | TRBJ2-5 | TRBV7-6 | few | CASSLGARPDQETQYF | TGTGCCAGCAGCTTAGGGGCACGCCCGGACCAAGAGACCCAGTACTTC
NA | TRBJ1-1 | TRBV5-4 | NA | CASSLDSINTEAFF | TGTGCCAGCAGCTTGGACAGCATTAACACTGAAGCTTTCTTT
NA | TRBJ1-2 | TRBV28 | once | CASSLGGRGDRNGYTF | TGTGCCAGCAGTTTGGGGGGGCGAGGAGACAGGAATGGCTACACCTTC
NA | TRBJ2-1 | TRBV10-2 | NA | CASSSQGGNEQFF | TGCGCCAGCAGTTCACAGGGTGGCAATGAGCAGTTCTTC
NA | TRBJ2-7 | TRBV28 | few | CASISPSGDRVYEQYF | TGTGCCAGCATATCCCCCTCGGGAGATCGGGTCTACGAGCAGTACTTC
NA | TRBJ2-5 | TRBV28 | NA | CASSLFETQYF | TGTGCCAGCAGTTTGTTTGAGACCCAGTACTTC
NA | TRBJ1-1 | TRBV10-3 | NA | CAISTDRNTEAFF | TGTGCCATCAGTACCGACAGGAACACTGAAGCTTTCTTT
NA | TRBJ2-6 | TRBV28 | once | CASSLLVSGANVLTF | TGTGCCAGCAGCCTATTAGTCTCTGGGGCCAACGTCCTGACTTTC
NA | TRBJ2-7 | TRBV7-9 | many | CASSPPESPYEQYF | TGTGCCAGCTCCCCCCCCGAGAGCCCCTACGAGCAGTACTTC
TRBD2 | TRBJ2-5 | TRBV29-1 | NA | CSVELAGVGETQYF | TGCAGCGTTGAACTAGCGGGAGTCGGGGAGACCCAGTACTTC
TRBD1 | TRBJ1-2 | TRBV28 | NA | CASSRTGGNYGYTF | TGTGCCAGCAGCAGGACAGGGGGCAACTATGGCTACACCTTC
NA | TRBJ1-4 | TRBV18 | once | CASSLARPPATNEKLFF | TGTGCCAGCTCACTAGCCCGGCCACCTGCAACTAATGAAAAACTGTTTTTT
NA | TRBJ2-7 | TRBV18 | NA | CASSQGFYEQYF | TGTGCCAGCTCACAGGGTTTCTACGAGCAGTACTTC
TRBD2 | TRBJ2-7 | TRBV5-6 | NA | CASSPEGLAGEYEQYF | TGTGCCAGCAGCCCGGAGGGACTAGCGGGAGAGTACGAGCAGTACTTC